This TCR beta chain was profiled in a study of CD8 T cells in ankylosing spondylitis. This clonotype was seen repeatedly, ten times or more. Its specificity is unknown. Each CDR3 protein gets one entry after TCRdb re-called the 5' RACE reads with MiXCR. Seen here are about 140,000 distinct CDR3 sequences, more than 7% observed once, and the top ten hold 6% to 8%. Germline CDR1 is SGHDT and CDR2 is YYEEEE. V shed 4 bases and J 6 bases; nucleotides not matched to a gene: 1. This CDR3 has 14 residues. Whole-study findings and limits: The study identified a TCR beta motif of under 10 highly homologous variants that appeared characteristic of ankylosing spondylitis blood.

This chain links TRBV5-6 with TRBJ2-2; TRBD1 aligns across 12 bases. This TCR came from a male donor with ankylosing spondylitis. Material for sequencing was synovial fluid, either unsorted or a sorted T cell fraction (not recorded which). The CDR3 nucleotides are TGTGCCAGCAGCGGGACAGGGGGCTCCGGGGAGCTGTTTTTT. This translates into CASSGTGGSGELFF.